The T cell receptor beta chain described here comes from a study of T cells in Graves' hyperthyroidism and ophthalmopathy. General observations from the study: Model predictions of ophthalmopathy came a median around 6.5 months before onset.

Amplification of TCR beta CDR3 regions was performed using RNA transcripts as template. TCR CDR3 regions were first amplified by RT-PCR with HTBI primers. TCRdb reprocessed the multiplex PCR reads with MiXCR, giving one entry per CDR3 protein. The repertoire consists of around 270,000 distinct CDR3 sequences, with roughly 18% occurring once and the leading ten covering approximately 37%. Patients with uncontrolled infections, other autoimmune diseases, pregnancy or lactation were excluded. The sample holds many counts of this clonotype. The antigen is undetermined. Germline V gene lookup returns CDR1 MDHEN and CDR2 SYDVKM. Losses at the gene ends were 6 bases for V and 5 bases for J; bases not matched to a gene: 9. The CDR3 consists of 15 residues.

V and J are TRBV28 and TRBJ2-5; 10 bases are a match to TRBD2. Sequences were obtained from blood. The source of this sequence is a man between 50 and 59 years old with Graves' ophthalmopathy. The CDR3 sequence is CASRTSGRPGETQYF. DNA for the CDR3: TGTGCCAGCAGGACTAGCGGGCGCCCAGGGGAGACCCAGTACTTC.